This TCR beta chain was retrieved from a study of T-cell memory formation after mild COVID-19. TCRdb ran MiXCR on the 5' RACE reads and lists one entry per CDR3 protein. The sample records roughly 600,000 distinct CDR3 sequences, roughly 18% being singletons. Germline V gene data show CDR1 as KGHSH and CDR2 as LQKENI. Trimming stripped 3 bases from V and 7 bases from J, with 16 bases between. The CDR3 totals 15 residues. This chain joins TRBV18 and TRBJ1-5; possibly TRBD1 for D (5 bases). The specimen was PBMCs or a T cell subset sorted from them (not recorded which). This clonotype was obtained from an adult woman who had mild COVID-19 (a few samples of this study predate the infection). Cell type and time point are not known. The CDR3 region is CASSPVVTDLQPQHF. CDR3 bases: TGTGCCAGCTCACCGGTGGTGACAGATCTACAGCCCCAGCATTTT.